One T cell receptor beta chain is described in this entry. Version v3.0 of the immunoSEQ assay ran at survey level. Libraries were prepared by immunoSEQ multiplex PCR; TCRdb keeps only in-frame clonotypes and omits some of them. The sample comprises 40,000 or so clones, about 86% of which are singletons, and 3.9% rests with the top ten. The sample belongs to a study of long-term antiretroviral therapy in people with HIV. About the research overall: Initial samples were collected about a decade before the 2015 immediate-ART recommendation.

Every participant gave one or more pre-ART and two or more post-ART PBMC samples. Each HIV-infected participant was given treatment in the United States. With V trimmed by 4 bases and J by 5 bases, 3 bases remained unmatched. This CDR3 spans 14 amino acids. In germline, CDR1 is MNHNS, CDR2 SASEGT. This receptor was obtained from a woman between 18 and 29 years old with HIV. Material: unsorted PBMCs, obtained just before starting antiretroviral therapy. The V and J genes are TRBV6-1 and TRBJ2-2; 8 bases map to TRBD1. CDR3 sequence reads: CASSATGVTGELFF. The CDR3 region has the DNA TGTGCCAGCAGTGCGACAGGGGTGACCGGGGAGCTGTTTTTT.